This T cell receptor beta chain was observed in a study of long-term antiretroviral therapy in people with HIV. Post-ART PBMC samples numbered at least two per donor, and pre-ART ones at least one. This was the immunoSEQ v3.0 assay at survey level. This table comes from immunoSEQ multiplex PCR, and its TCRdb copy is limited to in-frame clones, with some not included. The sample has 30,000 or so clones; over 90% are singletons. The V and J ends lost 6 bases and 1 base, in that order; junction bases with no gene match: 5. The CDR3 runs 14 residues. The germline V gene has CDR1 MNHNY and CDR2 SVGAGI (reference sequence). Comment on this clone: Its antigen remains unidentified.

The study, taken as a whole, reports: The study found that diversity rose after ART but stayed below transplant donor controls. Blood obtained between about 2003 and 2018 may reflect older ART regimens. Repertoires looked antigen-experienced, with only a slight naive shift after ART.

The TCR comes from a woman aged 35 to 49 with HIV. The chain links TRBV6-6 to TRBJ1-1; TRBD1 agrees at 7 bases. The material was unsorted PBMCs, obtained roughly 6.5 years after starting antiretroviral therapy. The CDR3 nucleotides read TGTGCCAGCAGACCCGGGACAGAGAACACTGAAGCTTTCTTT. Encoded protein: CASRPGTENTEAFF.